This TCR beta chain is from a study of naive and memory T cell subsets. The CDR3 totals 16 residues. V lost 1 base and J lost 2; bases outside the gene matches: 6. Germline lookup yields CDR1 LNHDA and CDR2 SQIVND (reference sequence). An oligonucleotide containing a UMI was ligated to the 3' end of TCR cDNA. Whole blood, roughly 2.5 ml, came from adult healthy volunteers. Unsorted total RNA, about 1 to 1000 ng, was DNase treated before reverse transcription. Findings and limits, study-wide: Potentially, T cell activation and differentiation skew this RNA-based measurement.

Ligated cDNA underwent four rounds of PCR with nested alpha and beta constant region primers and SP2. For blood and skin samples, reverse transcription used TCR alpha and beta constant primers. One entry per CDR3 protein results from TCRdb running MiXCR on the 5' RACE reads. This sample has about 32,000 distinct CDR3 sequences, with 15% to 20% found just once. This clonotype was detected ten times or more. Its antigen is as yet unknown. The chain joins TRBV19 to TRBJ2-5; the match to TRBD2 covers 8 bases. This receptor was taken from a female donor in good health. CDR3 in amino acids: CASSIVSAGDQETQYF. CDR3 nucleotide sequence: TGTGCCAGTAGTATAGTATCAGCGGGGGATCAAGAGACCCAGTACTTC.